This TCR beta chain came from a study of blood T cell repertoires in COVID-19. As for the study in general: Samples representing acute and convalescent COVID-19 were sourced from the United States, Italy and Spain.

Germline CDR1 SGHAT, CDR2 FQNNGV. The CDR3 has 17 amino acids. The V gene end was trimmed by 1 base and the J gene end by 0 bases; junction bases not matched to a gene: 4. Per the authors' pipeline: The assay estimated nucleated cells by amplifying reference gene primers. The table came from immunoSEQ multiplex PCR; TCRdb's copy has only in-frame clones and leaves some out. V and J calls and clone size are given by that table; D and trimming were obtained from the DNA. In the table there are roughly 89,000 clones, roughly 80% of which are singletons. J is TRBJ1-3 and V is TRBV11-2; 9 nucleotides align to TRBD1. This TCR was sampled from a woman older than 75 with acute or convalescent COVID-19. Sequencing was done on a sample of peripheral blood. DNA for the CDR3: TGTGCCAGCAGCTTAGGCGGGACAGGGACCTCTGGAAACACCATATATTTT. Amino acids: CASSLGGTGTSGNTIYF.